This entry is about one TCR beta chain. Its antigen remains unknown. CDR3 size: 15 residues. V lost 1 base, J lost 6 bases, and 5 bases stayed unmatched. The germline gives CDR1 LGHNA, CDR2 YNFKEQ. These data are taken from a study of T cell responses to AZD1222 COVID-19 vaccine. Study results and caveats: Close to half of all spike-specific TCRs reportedly target regions of the variants that are unmutated. Two AZD1222 doses significantly raised spike-specific TCR breadth and depth over controls. CD4 TCRs linked to vaccination spanned spike, dominating at 160-218 and 743-854.

TCRdb's copy holds only in-frame clones and misses some; the assay was immunoSEQ multiplex PCR. This sample yields 100,000 to 150,000 clones, of which approximately 90% are seen a single time; about 1% belongs to the top ten. The V and J genes are TRBV4-2 and TRBJ2-5; 10 bases align to TRBD1. This TCR was recovered from an adult who received the AZD1222 COVID-19 vaccine. Sequencing was performed on peripheral blood, taken 28 days after the second AZD1222 dose. Here the CDR3 reads CASSQVRTGGKTQYF. CDR3 sequence (DNA): TGTGCCAGCAGCCAAGTCAGGACAGGGGGGAAGACCCAGTACTTC.